This entry describes one TCR beta chain. Germline-derived CDR1 and CDR2 are LNHDA and SQIVND (reference sequence). V was trimmed by 6 bases and J by 7 bases, leaving 18 bases between them. This CDR3 is 14 amino acids long. Sequencing was performed with immunoSEQ multiplex PCR; in TCRdb, only in-frame clones are kept and a portion is missing. The sample has around 140,000 clones, 85% to 90% seen once. The sample belongs to a study of T cell responses to AZD1222 COVID-19 vaccine. Sample: peripheral blood, taken 28 days after the second AZD1222 dose. The TCR comes from an adult who received the AZD1222 COVID-19 vaccine. The rearrangement links TRBV19 to TRBJ1-2, with D maybe TRBD1 (5 bases). CDR3 sequence: CASSPMGLPSGYTF. The CDR3 DNA reads as TGTGCCAGTAGCCCCATGGGACTGCCATCTGGCTACACCTTC. The full variable domain, with the rest looked up from reference TRBV19 and TRBJ1-2, is DGGITQSPKYLFRKEGQNVTLSCEQNLNHDAMYWYRQDPGQGLRLIYYSQIVNDFQKGDIAEGYSVSREKKESFPLTVTSAQKNPTAFYLCASSPMGLPSGYTFGSGTRLTVV.